Listed below are T cell receptor beta chains from one sample, sequenced in a study of T cells in Graves' hyperthyroidism and ophthalmopathy. Using its own MiXCR run on the multiplex PCR reads, TCRdb lists one record per CDR3 protein. This repertoire shows hundreds of thousands of distinct CDR3 sequences, 14% found once; its top ten account for 10%. Material: blood. The source of these receptors is a young woman with Graves' hyperthyroidism. Each CDR3 is given with its conserved first and last residue. D genes are given only for firm matches. Not all rows give a size; the values are once, few, many and, for expanded clones, a class.

v_call: TRBV2; j_call: TRBJ2-2; clone_size: few; d_call: .; cdr3_aa: CASRGPIQNTGELFF; cdr3_nt: TGTGCCAGCCGCGGACCAATCCAGAACACCGGGGAGCTGTTTTTT
v_call: TRBV18; j_call: TRBJ2-2; clone_size: few; d_call: .; cdr3_aa: CASSSQGAGELFF; cdr3_nt: TGTGCCAGCTCATCCCAGGGTGCCGGGGAGCTGTTTTTT
v_call: TRBV12-3/TRBV12-4; j_call: TRBJ2-2; clone_size: many; d_call: .; cdr3_aa: CASSMGLTNTGELFF; cdr3_nt: TGTGCCAGCAGCATGGGACTGACTAACACCGGGGAGCTGTTTTTT
v_call: TRBV20-1; j_call: TRBJ2-7; clone_size: many; d_call: .; cdr3_aa: CSAGRVVQQYF; cdr3_nt: TGCAGTGCTGGACGGGTCGTTCAGCAGTACTTC
v_call: TRBV28; j_call: TRBJ2-1; clone_size: many; d_call: .; cdr3_aa: CASREEYNEQFF; cdr3_nt: TGTGCCAGCAGGGAAGAGTACAATGAGCAGTTCTTC
v_call: TRBV11-3; j_call: TRBJ2-2; clone_size: many; d_call: TRBD2; cdr3_aa: CASSLEELAGVTGELFF; cdr3_nt: TGTGCCAGCAGCTTAGAAGAACTAGCGGGAGTGACCGGGGAGCTGTTTTTT
v_call: TRBV11-2; j_call: TRBJ2-1; clone_size: .; d_call: TRBD1; cdr3_aa: CASSLIFGQGEYNEQFF; cdr3_nt: TGTGCCAGCAGCTTGATCTTCGGACAGGGGGAATACAATGAGCAGTTCTTC
v_call: TRBV9; j_call: TRBJ2-7; clone_size: .; d_call: .; cdr3_aa: CASSPSVASYEQYF; cdr3_nt: TGTGCCAGCAGCCCGTCGGTGGCCAGCTACGAGCAGTACTTC
v_call: TRBV9; j_call: TRBJ2-1; clone_size: few; d_call: TRBD2; cdr3_aa: CASSVVAGGSNEQFF; cdr3_nt: TGTGCCAGCAGCGTAGTGGCGGGGGGGTCAAATGAGCAGTTCTTC
v_call: TRBV6-2/TRBV6-3; j_call: TRBJ2-3; clone_size: .; d_call: TRBD2; cdr3_aa: CASSYGREFTDTQYF; cdr3_nt: TGTGCCAGCAGTTATGGGCGGGAGTTCACAGATACGCAGTATTTT
v_call: TRBV30; j_call: TRBJ2-7; clone_size: .; d_call: .; cdr3_aa: CAWNRVGGPYEQYF; cdr3_nt: TGTGCCTGGAATCGGGTAGGCGGGCCCTACGAGCAGTACTTC
v_call: TRBV30; j_call: TRBJ2-1; clone_size: many; d_call: .; cdr3_aa: CAWSRESNNEQFF; cdr3_nt: TGTGCCTGGAGCAGGGAGTCCAACAATGAGCAGTTCTTC
v_call: TRBV7-2; j_call: TRBJ2-1; clone_size: many; d_call: .; cdr3_aa: CASSSRLGYNEQFF; cdr3_nt: TGTGCCAGCAGCTCCCGACTTGGATACAATGAGCAGTTCTTC
v_call: TRBV5-1; j_call: TRBJ2-5; clone_size: few; d_call: TRBD1; cdr3_aa: CASSLVRKDRGLVETQYF; cdr3_nt: TGCGCCAGCAGCCTGGTGCGGAAAGACAGGGGGCTCGTAGAGACCCAGTACTTC
v_call: TRBV7-9; j_call: TRBJ2-2; clone_size: many; d_call: TRBD2; cdr3_aa: CASSGTSGRAGELFF; cdr3_nt: TGTGCCAGCAGTGGCACGAGCGGGAGAGCCGGGGAGCTGTTTTTT
v_call: TRBV28; j_call: TRBJ2-7; clone_size: many; d_call: .; cdr3_aa: CASSPQGSGGYEQYF; cdr3_nt: TGTGCCAGCAGCCCTCAAGGCTCAGGGGGGTACGAGCAGTACTTC
v_call: TRBV7-9; j_call: TRBJ2-5; clone_size: .; d_call: .; cdr3_aa: CASSAFPSEGETQYF; cdr3_nt: TGTGCCAGCAGTGCGTTTCCCTCGGAGGGGGAGACCCAGTACTTC
v_call: TRBV19; j_call: TRBJ2-7; clone_size: .; d_call: .; cdr3_aa: CASSARLRETGSHEQYF; cdr3_nt: TGTGCCAGTAGTGCCAGGCTCCGGGAGACAGGGTCCCACGAGCAGTACTTC
v_call: TRBV2; j_call: TRBJ2-5; clone_size: many; d_call: TRBD2; cdr3_aa: CASSGLAGVGETQYF; cdr3_nt: TGTGCCAGCAGTGGACTAGCGGGAGTCGGGGAGACCCAGTACTTC
v_call: TRBV19; j_call: TRBJ2-1; clone_size: .; d_call: .; cdr3_aa: CASSIDGGINEQFF; cdr3_nt: TGTGCCAGTAGTATTGATGGCGGGATAAATGAGCAGTTCTTC
v_call: TRBV12-3/TRBV12-4; j_call: TRBJ2-5; clone_size: few; d_call: .; cdr3_aa: CASSLAQGVGETQYF; cdr3_nt: TGTGCCAGCAGTTTAGCGCAGGGAGTCGGGGAGACCCAGTACTTC
v_call: TRBV6-1; j_call: TRBJ2-7; clone_size: .; d_call: .; cdr3_aa: CASSEIGRSSYEQYF; cdr3_nt: TGTGCCAGCAGTGAAATCGGGCGTTCCTCCTACGAGCAGTACTTC
v_call: TRBV6-2/TRBV6-3; j_call: TRBJ2-3; clone_size: many; d_call: TRBD2; cdr3_aa: CASNQLAADTQYF; cdr3_nt: TGTGCCAGCAATCAGCTAGCGGCAGATACGCAGTATTTT
v_call: TRBV19; j_call: TRBJ2-3; clone_size: .; d_call: TRBD2; cdr3_aa: CASSRREGSTDTQYF; cdr3_nt: TGTGCCAGTAGCCGTCGGGAGGGGAGCACAGATACGCAGTATTTT
v_call: TRBV7-9; j_call: TRBJ2-1; clone_size: .; d_call: .; cdr3_aa: CASSLDPHRANEQFF; cdr3_nt: TGTGCCAGCAGCTTAGACCCGCACAGGGCCAATGAGCAGTTCTTC
v_call: TRBV6-2/TRBV6-3; j_call: TRBJ2-1; clone_size: few; d_call: TRBD1; cdr3_aa: CAARDSLYNEQFF; cdr3_nt: TGTGCCGCCCGGGACAGCCTCTACAATGAGCAGTTCTTC
v_call: TRBV6-2/TRBV6-3; j_call: TRBJ1-2; clone_size: once; d_call: TRBD1; cdr3_aa: CASSYRDRVSSDYGYTF; cdr3_nt: TGTGCCAGCAGTTACCGGGACAGGGTGTCGTCTGACTATGGCTACACCTTC
v_call: TRBV19; j_call: TRBJ1-1; clone_size: .; d_call: .; cdr3_aa: CASSSHRGGSTEAFF; cdr3_nt: TGTGCCAGTAGTTCACACCGGGGCGGGAGCACTGAAGCTTTCTTT
v_call: TRBV3-1; j_call: TRBJ2-7; clone_size: .; d_call: TRBD2; cdr3_aa: CASSARPSGSYEQYF; cdr3_nt: TGTGCCAGCAGCGCCCGCCCCAGCGGGAGCTACGAGCAGTACTTC
v_call: TRBV10-1; j_call: TRBJ2-1; clone_size: few; d_call: TRBD2; cdr3_aa: CASSPTGTMSDEQFF; cdr3_nt: TGCGCCAGCAGTCCAACCGGGACTATGAGCGATGAGCAGTTCTTC
v_call: TRBV3-1; j_call: TRBJ1-2; clone_size: many; d_call: .; cdr3_aa: CASSQDRLKYTF; cdr3_nt: TGTGCCAGCAGCCAAGATCGATTAAAGTACACCTTC